This entry lists 15 T cell receptor beta chains sequenced from one sample in a study of CD8 T cells in Susac syndrome. With random hexamers, 0.5 to 1 ug RNA was reverse transcribed. TCRdb re-derived calls from the immunoSEQ multiplex PCR reads in MiXCR, one entry per CDR3 protein. The sample includes about 160,000 distinct CDR3 sequences, roughly 94% of them seen just once. Sequencing input: CD4+ T cells from PBMCs. These receptors all stem from a human donor with multiple sclerosis.

The chain uses TRBV4-2 and TRBJ2-1, with D perhaps matching TRBD1 or TRBD2 (5 bases each). Trimming left V 3 bases short and J 14 bases short, with 17 bases between. CDR3 length: 13 amino acids. The V gene's germline CDR1 is LGHNA and CDR2 YNFKEQ. Here the CDR3 reads CASSHQRGNGKFF. The CDR3 region has the DNA TGTGCCAGCAGCCACCAGAGGGGAAATGGAAAGTTCTTC.

J is TRBJ2-5 and V is TRBV5-6; D ambiguous. Germline values: CDR1 SGHDT, CDR2 YYEEEE. The CDR3 length is 13 residues. V lost 3 bases to trimming and J lost 0 bases, with 6 bases between them. As DNA, the CDR3 is TGTGCCAGCAGCTCCGACAACCAAGAGACCCAGTACTTC. This encodes CASSSDNQETQYF.

The chain couples TRBV9 to TRBJ1-5; a possible D gene is TRBD1 (5 bases). Germline V gives CDR1 SGDLS, CDR2 YYNGEE. V was pared by 4 bases and J by 7 bases, with 15 bases between. This CDR3 has 14 residues. The CDR3 loop is CASSLGMGDQPQHF. CDR3 coding DNA: TGTGCCAGCAGCCTGGGGATGGGGGACCAGCCCCAGCATTTT.

V gene TRBV1 combines with J gene TRBJ2-7. TRBV1 is noted as a pseudogene. The CDR3 covers 13 residues. CDR3 region: CTSSQYISYEQYF. Written as DNA, the CDR3 is TGCACCAGCAGCCAATACATCTCCTACGAGCAGTACTTC.

The chain couples TRBV29-1 to TRBJ2-3; D is unresolved. Trimming took 4 bases from V and 0 from J, leaving 11 bases between them. This CDR3 spans 14 amino acids. The germline V gene has CDR1 SQVTM and CDR2 ANQGSEA. For the CDR3, the DNA is TGCAGCGTTGGGCCCAGCCAGAGCACAGATACGCAGTATTTT. Translation: CSVGPSQSTDTQYF.

V gene TRBV9 combines with J gene TRBJ2-1; 11 positions agree with TRBD2. Germline CDR1 SGDLS, CDR2 YYNGEE. V trimming: 3 bases; J trimming: 6 bases; junction bases outside the gene matches: 14. CDR3 size: 18 residues. The CDR3 is CASSEGTSGIYRGNEQFF. The DNA of the CDR3 is TGTGCCAGCAGCGAGGGGACTAGCGGCATTTATCGGGGCAATGAGCAGTTCTTC.

This clonotype was observed a single time. The chain uses TRBV14 and TRBJ1-1; D remains unclear. V gave up 2 bases and J gave up 6 bases, with 7 bases separating them. Germline CDR1 and CDR2: SGHDN and FVKESK. The CDR3 sequence is 12 residues long. CDR3 amino acids: CASSQFSAEAFF. Here the CDR3 DNA reads TGTGCCAGCAGCCAATTTTCCGCTGAAGCTTTCTTT.

The chain has TRBV11-3 and TRBJ2-5, with unresolved D. Trimming removed 11 bases at V and 12 bases at J, with 13 bases between. Germline CDR1 is SGHNT and CDR2 is YENEEA. CDR3 length: 9 residues. The CDR3 loop reads CALHGAEYF. The CDR3, as DNA: TGTGCCCTACATGGTGCGGAGTACTTC.

The chain couples TRBV18 to TRBJ1-5; D might be TRBD1 (6 bases). Germline loops: CDR1 KGHSH, CDR2 LQKENI. Trimming left V 3 bases short and J 0 bases short, with 12 bases between. This CDR3 comprises 16 residues. The CDR3 DNA is TGTGCCAGCTCACCGAGGGACATTTCTAGCAATCAGCCCCAGCATTTT. It encodes CASSPRDISSNQPQHF.

The chain uses TRBV7-2 and TRBJ2-7; D perhaps matches TRBD2 (5 bases). The CDR3 has 14 residues. The germline V gene has CDR1 SGHTA and CDR2 FQGNSA. Between the trimmed V and J ends, which lost 5 bases and 3 bases, there was a span of 14 bases. The CDR3: CASSARTGDYEQYF. The DNA for the CDR3 is TGTGCCAGCAGCGCTAGGACTGGGGACTACGAGCAGTACTTC.

The V gene is TRBV2, the J gene TRBJ1-5; D remains ambiguous. Trimming left V 3 bases short and J 2 bases short, with 11 bases between. Germline V lookup: CDR1 SNHLY, CDR2 FYNNEI. The CDR3 contains 15 residues. DNA for the CDR3: TGTGCCAGCAGTGAGACCTTTGCGGGCAATCAGCCCCAGCATTTT. Translation: CASSETFAGNQPQHF.

The chain links TRBV4-3 to TRBJ2-2, with a tentative D call TRBD1 (5 bases). The CDR3 has 15 amino acids. Per the germline V gene, CDR1 is LGHNA and CDR2 is YSLEER. The germline V and J ends were trimmed by 0 bases and 4 bases, with 9 bases remaining between them. In nucleotides, the CDR3 is TGCGCCAGCAGCCAAGAAGGTGGGGCCACCGGGGAGCTGTTTTTT. Its translation is CASSQEGGATGELFF.

V usage is TRBV7-8 and J usage is TRBJ1-1, with TRBD1 matching 7 bases. This CDR3 is built from 15 residues. J was trimmed by 1 base and V by 3 bases; bases with no gene match: 5. Looked up from germline, CDR1 is SGHVS and CDR2 is FQNEAQ. CDR3 nucleotide sequence: TGTGCCAGCAGCTTCGTCGGGACAGCGAACACTGAAGCTTTCTTT. As protein: CASSFVGTANTEAFF.

V gene TRBV7-2 combines with J gene TRBJ2-1; 9 nucleotides match TRBD2. This CDR3 region has 15 residues. CDR1 SGHTA and CDR2 FQGNSA come from the germline V gene. J was trimmed by 0 bases and V by 8 bases; bases with no gene match: 5. This chain's CDR3 is CASASGMSSYNEQFF. DNA of the CDR3: TGTGCCAGCGCTAGCGGGATGAGCTCCTACAATGAGCAGTTCTTC.

The CDR3 DNA sequence: TGTGCCAGCAGTCATCCATCCGGGGAGCTGTTTTTT. Translating gives CASSHPSGELFF. This chain uses TRBV27 with TRBJ2-2; no firm D call. V lost 5 bases, J lost 6 bases, and 7 bases lay in between. Per germline, CDR1 MNHEY and CDR2 SMNVEV (reference sequence). The CDR3 runs to 12 residues.